Below, 22 T cell receptor beta chains from the same sample are listed, as sequenced in a study of blood T cells in healthy people across ages. A J-beta primer mix and a sample-barcoded 5' primer were used in a second PCR of roughly 6 to 11 cycles. Via MiXCR, TCRdb re-called the 5' RACE reads, giving one row per CDR3 protein. The table records a few hundred thousand distinct CDR3 sequences, approximately 51% of them present only once. Sequenced input: blood. These TCRs come from a man in his sixties in good health.

The chain couples TRBV7-8 to TRBJ1-6; 11 bases are shared with TRBD1. Trimming cost V 5 bases and J 6 bases; bases outside gene matches: 3. Per the germline V gene, CDR1 is SGHVS and CDR2 is FQNEAQ. The CDR3 spans 15 residues. CDR3 coding DNA: TGTGCCAGCAGCCGGACAGGGGGCGTTAATTCACCCCTCCACTTT. This sequence encodes CASSRTGGVNSPLHF.

In its sample, this clonotype was seen a few times. The chain recombines TRBV27 with TRBJ1-2; possible D gene TRBD1, 5 bases. With 5 bases removed from V and 8 bases from J, the gap between germline ends came to 18 bases. Germline V gene sequence: CDR1 MNHEY, CDR2 SMNVEV (reference sequence). The CDR3 runs to 14 residues. CDR3 in amino acids: CASSVGQGRFGYTF. The CDR3 region has the DNA TGTGCCAGCAGTGTAGGCCAGGGCAGATTCGGCTACACCTTC.

This clonotype was seen more than once but under ten times. V usage is TRBV20-1 and J usage is TRBJ2-6, with 7 bases lining up with TRBD1. This CDR3 has 15 residues. Germline lookup yields CDR1 DFQATT and CDR2 SNEGSKA (reference sequence). Trimming at V came to 2 bases and at J to 2 bases, leaving 3 bases not matched to a gene. The CDR3 DNA reads TGCAGTGCTAGACCAGACAGGGCTGGGGCCAACGTCCTGACTTTC. It specifies CSARPDRAGANVLTF.

V and J are TRBV7-6 and TRBJ2-3, with 8 bases that match TRBD2. The CDR3 has 16 amino acids. Germline loops: CDR1 SGHVS, CDR2 FNYEAQ. The V gene end was trimmed by 3 bases and the J gene end by 0 bases; junction bases not matched to a gene: 5. The CDR3 loop reads CASSLSGGQSTDTQYF. CDR3 in DNA: TGTGCCAGCAGCTTGAGCGGGGGCCAAAGCACAGATACGCAGTATTTT.

This clonotype was observed a handful of times. The genes are TRBV29-1 and TRBJ2-7; D possibly corresponds to TRBD1 (6 bases). The germline V gene has CDR1 SQVTM and CDR2 ANQGSEA. CDR3 length equals 14 residues. The V gene lost 5 bases and the J gene lost 6 bases, with 20 bases spanning the gap. In nucleotides, the CDR3 is TGCAGCGTTACACCCGGGACAATCCGCTCCGAGCAGTACTTC. Translation gives CSVTPGTIRSEQYF.

Regarding this clonotype: A read error may produce the germline difference seen at one junction end. The chain combines TRBV30 with TRBJ2-7; tentative D call: TRBD1 (6 bases). The germline gives CDR1 GTSNPN, CDR2 SVGIG (reference sequence). This CDR3 comprises 14 residues. CDR3 DNA: TGTGCCTGGAGTCAGGGGCGAACCTCCTACGAGCTGTACTTC. Encoded protein: CAWSQGRTSYELYF.

This clonotype was detected only a few times. DNA for the CDR3: TGCGCCAGCAGCTTGGGCGAAGATCGGGGATGGGCGAAAGAGACCCAGTACTTC. It specifies CASSLGEDRGWAKETQYF. The rearrangement links TRBV5-1 to TRBJ2-5; the D gene is possibly TRBD2 (5 bases). Trimming cost V 0 bases and J 3 bases, with 21 bases left between them. The CDR3 has 18 amino acids. The germline V gene encodes CDR1 SGHRS and CDR2 YFSETQ.

The chain recombines TRBV9 with TRBJ2-6; no firm D call. The CDR3 extends over 17 amino acids. The germline V gene has CDR1 SGDLS and CDR2 YYNGEE. The V end lost 1 base, the J end lost 0 bases, and 11 bases lay between the germline ends. CDR3: CASSVRSSGSGANVLTF. The CDR3 bases are TGTGCCAGCAGCGTACGATCTAGTGGCTCTGGGGCCAACGTCCTGACTTTC.

This clonotype was observed a few times. This chain links TRBV4-3 with TRBJ2-7, with TRBD2 matching 12 bases. The CDR3 loop spans 15 amino acids. Germline CDR1 is LGHNA and CDR2 is YSLEER. The V gene end was trimmed by 3 bases and the J gene end by 4 bases; junction bases not matched to a gene: 4. The CDR3 region is CASSQQTSGSYEQYF. The CDR3 coding sequence is TGCGCCAGCAGCCAGCAGACTAGCGGGAGTTACGAGCAGTACTTC.

The rearrangement joins TRBV6-6 to TRBJ2-7; 7 bases are a match to TRBD1. V lost 6 bases to trimming and J lost 3 bases; unmatched junction nucleotides: 5. CDR1 is MNHNY, CDR2 SVGAGI, per germline (reference sequence). CDR3 length equals 13 residues. CDR3 sequence (DNA): TGTGCCAGCAGGGGACAGAGCCTCTACGAGCAGTACTTC. Translating it yields CASRGQSLYEQYF.

This clonotype was observed a few times. This chain connects TRBV6-2 or TRBV6-3 to TRBJ2-1; 12 bases map to TRBD2. Germline V gene sequence: CDR1 MNHEY, CDR2 SVGEGT. The ends lost 8 bases at V and 7 bases at J; junction bases unmatched: 15. This CDR3 is built from 17 residues. For the CDR3, the DNA is TGTGCCAGCCGCCTCACTAGCGGGAGGAAAATGGGGAATGAGCAGTTCTTC. Residues: CASRLTSGRKMGNEQFF.

In regard to this clonotype: A read error may explain this, as a much larger clone is one base away. The gene calls are TRBV2 and TRBJ2-3; TRBD2 aligns across 9 bases. Germline lookup yields CDR1 SNHLY and CDR2 FYNNEI. The CDR3 totals 15 residues. The chain's CDR3 is CANSEIAGVTDTQYF. Here the CDR3 DNA reads TGTGCCAACAGTGAGATAGCGGGAGTAACAGATACGCAGTATTTT.

The chain combines TRBV7-2 with TRBJ2-4; TRBD1 is a possible D gene (6 bases). The J call may be incorrect, as the DNA end agrees better with TRBJ2-7. Per germline, CDR1 SGHTA and CDR2 FQGNSA. This CDR3 has 12 amino acids. The CDR3 DNA reads TGTGCCAGCAGCTCAGACAGGTACGAGCAGTACTTC. The encoded protein is CASSSDRYEQYF.

This sequence joins TRBV20-1 and TRBJ2-3; possible D gene TRBD2, 5 bases. With 3 bases removed from V and 3 bases from J, the gap between germline ends came to 16 bases. CDR1 is DFQATT and CDR2 is SNEGSKA in the germline V gene (reference sequence). The CDR3 runs to 15 residues. The CDR3 region has the DNA TGCAGTGCTAGTCTAAAGCGGCGAGGAACAGATACGCAGTATTTT. It encodes CSASLKRRGTDTQYF.

The V and J genes are TRBV5-5 and TRBJ1-2; TRBD1 might be the D (6 bases). V dropped 4 bases and J dropped 2 bases, with 12 bases sitting between them. Germline loops: CDR1 SGHKS, CDR2 YYEKEE (reference sequence). This CDR3 spans 14 amino acids. The CDR3 here is CASSPTGRNYGYTF. The CDR3 DNA reads TGTGCCAGCAGCCCTACAGGGAGGAACTATGGCTACACCTTC. Full variable domain (remainder filled in from reference TRBV5-5 and TRBJ1-2): DAGVTQSPTHLIKTRGQQVTLRCSPISGHKSVSWYQQVLGQGPQFIFQYYEKEERGRGNFPDRFSARQFPNYSSELNVNALLLGDSALYLCASSPTGRNYGYTFGSGTRLTVV.

This chain joins TRBV20-1 and TRBJ2-7, with 8 bases lining up with TRBD1. The CDR3 loop spans 16 amino acids. Germline lookup yields CDR1 DFQATT and CDR2 SNEGSKA (reference sequence). V was pared by 6 bases and J by 1 base, with 14 bases of the junction left unmatched. CDR3 residues: CSADRFGRDRSYEQYF. The CDR3 DNA follows: TGCAGTGCCGATAGGTTCGGTAGGGACAGGTCCTACGAGCAGTACTTC.

This chain links TRBV5-1 with TRBJ2-4, with D possibly matching TRBD2 (7 bases). V lost 3 bases and J 7 bases, leaving 14 bases between the germline ends. CDR3 length equals 14 residues. Germline CDR1 reads SGHRS; CDR2 reads YFSETQ. In DNA, the CDR3 is TGCGCCAGCAGCTCCCCCGAGGGGGGGAACATTCAGTACTTC. This codes for CASSSPEGGNIQYF. Supplemented by reference TRBV5-1 and TRBJ2-4, the full variable domain reads KAGVTQTPRYLIKTRGQQVTLSCSPISGHRSVSWYQQTPGQGLQFLFEYFSETQRNKGNFPGRFSGRQFSNSRSEMNVSTLELGDSALYLCASSSPEGGNIQYFGAGTRLSVL.

V usage is TRBV12-3 or TRBV12-4 and J usage is TRBJ1-2; the D gene is possibly TRBD1 (6 bases). The CDR3 consists of 13 residues. The V end lost 6 bases, the J end lost 5 bases, and 13 bases lay between the germline ends. CDR3 sequence (DNA): TGTGCCAGCAGCTACAGGGAGGATTATGGCTACACCTTC. Its protein product is CASSYREDYGYTF.

J is TRBJ1-2 and V is TRBV4-2; D is ambiguous. With 4 bases removed from V and 11 bases from J, the gap between germline ends came to 29 bases. The germline gives CDR1 LGHNA, CDR2 YNFKEQ. The CDR3 consists of 17 residues. The CDR3 coding sequence is TGTGCCAGCAGCCCCTTCGGGGTATTTGGTGAGGGAACAAGATACACCTTC. Translated, it gives CASSPFGVFGEGTRYTF.

V gene TRBV28 combines with J gene TRBJ2-7; 9 bases line up with TRBD2. J was trimmed by 5 bases and V by 6 bases; bases with no gene match: 11. Germline V gives CDR1 MDHEN, CDR2 SYDVKM. CDR3 length: 15 residues. The CDR3 DNA reads TGTGCCAGCAGCCCTAGGGGTAGCGGGAGCCACGAGCAGTACTTC. Translating gives CASSPRGSGSHEQYF.

This clonotype appeared a few times. The V call is TRBV20-1, the J call TRBJ2-7; 12 bases are a match to TRBD2. The junction had 9 bases not matched to a gene; V was cut back by 5 bases and J by 7 bases. Germline V lookup: CDR1 DFQATT, CDR2 SNEGSKA (reference sequence). The CDR3 runs 14 residues. For the CDR3, the DNA is TGCAGTGCTGGAGGACTAGCGGGAACGGGGGAGCAGTACTTC. The encoded protein is CSAGGLAGTGEQYF.

The chain has TRBV4-3 and TRBJ1-2; D is uncertain. Looked up from germline, CDR1 is LGHNA and CDR2 is YSLEER. The CDR3 is 13 amino acids. V was cut by 0 bases and J by 4 bases, with 6 bases left in between. The DNA of the CDR3 is TGCGCCAGCAGCCAAGACAGCAGCTATGGCTACACCTTC. Its protein is CASSQDSSYGYTF.